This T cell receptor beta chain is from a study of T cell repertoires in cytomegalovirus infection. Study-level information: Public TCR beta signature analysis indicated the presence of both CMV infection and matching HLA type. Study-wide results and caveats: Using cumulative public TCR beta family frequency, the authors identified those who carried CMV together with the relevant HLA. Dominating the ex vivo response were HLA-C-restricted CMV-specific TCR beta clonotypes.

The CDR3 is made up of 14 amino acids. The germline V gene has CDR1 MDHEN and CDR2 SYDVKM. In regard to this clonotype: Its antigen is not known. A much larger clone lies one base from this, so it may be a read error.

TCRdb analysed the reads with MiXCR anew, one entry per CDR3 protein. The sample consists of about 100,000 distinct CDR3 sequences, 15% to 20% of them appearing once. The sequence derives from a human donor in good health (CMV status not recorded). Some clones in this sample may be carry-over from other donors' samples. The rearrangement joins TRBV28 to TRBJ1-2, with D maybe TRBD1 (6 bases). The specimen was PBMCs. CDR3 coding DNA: TGTACCAGCAGTTTAGGGGGACACGGGGGAGGCTACACCTTC. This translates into CTSSLGGHGGGYTF.